The present TCR beta chain was sequenced within a study of shared clonotypes between healthy human individuals. Study-wide findings and caveats: With four donors compared, roughly 4.9% of naive CD4 clonotypes were shared. Apart from blood, nothing was sampled; tissue repertoires likely differ.

The trim removed 4 bases at V and 1 base at J, leaving 7 bases unmatched. The CDR3 covers 16 residues. Germline values: CDR1 SGHNT, CDR2 YYREEE (reference sequence). Of note for this clone: Its antigen is unidentified.

Assay: immunoSEQ multiplex PCR; the TCRdb copy retains only in-frame clones and omits some. The sample lists fewer than 400,000 clones; under 80% were seen once. V gene TRBV5-4 combines with J gene TRBJ2-2, with 7 bases aligning to TRBD2. The sample taken for sequencing was memory CD4+ T cells sorted from blood. Subset defined: CD45RA-negative fraction. The sequence derives from a young man in good health. CDR3 coding DNA: TGTGCCAGCAGCAAAGAAGCGGGGCAGAACACCGGGGAGCTGTTTTTT. This codes for CASSKEAGQNTGELFF.